The clone carrying this T cell receptor (beta chain) turned up a few times. The germline gives CDR1 MNHEY, CDR2 SMNVEV (reference sequence). V lost 5 bases and J 2 bases, leaving 7 bases between the germline ends. The CDR3 extends over 13 amino acids. MiXCR was run by TCRdb on the RT-PCR reads, yielding one entry per CDR3 protein. The sample records 650,000 to 800,000 distinct CDR3 sequences, 14% being singletons. The material sequenced was memory CD4+ T cells from blood. The chain links TRBV27 to TRBJ2-1, with a possible D match to TRBD1 (5 bases). This receptor was identified in a female donor in good health, serving as a healthy control. CDR3 sequence: CASSMTAYNEQFF. The CDR3 nucleotides are TGTGCCAGCAGTATGACAGCCTACAATGAGCAGTTCTTC.